Detailed here is one TCR beta chain. It lacks a known antigen. One end of the junction varies from germline; a read error may be responsible. The time point label corresponds to: about 28 days (+/-7) after the second vaccine dose. AZD1222 recipients given second doses at about 4 weeks or at about 12 weeks were pooled, since spike-specific TCR depth and breadth were not found to differ between the two schedules. Samples from vaccinated people were obtained from the UK trials COV001 and COV002, which included a single-blind randomized controlled phase 2/3 trial of AZD1222 (ChAdOx1 nCoV-19) in healthy adults. For TCRbeta chain sequencing, PBMC samples were collected from trial participants at day 0 and at day 28 after the second dose. The CDR3, from cysteine to phenylalanine, totals 13 residues. The entry retains the CDR3 DNA only, 39 bases that are in frame from base 1. CDR1 and CDR2, looked up from the germline V gene (reference sequence), are DFQATT and SNEGSKA.

The CDR3 regions of human TCRbeta chains were subjected to immunosequencing. Per the source publication's procedure: TCRs in the repertoires were compared against a reference library of SARS-CoV-2-specific TCRs that had been generated with the MIRA antigen-specificity platform. Breadth was defined as the fraction of unique TCRs that were SARS-CoV-2-associated, and depth was defined as the fraction of total T cells that were SARS-CoV-2-associated. Using the MIRA data, each spike-specific TCR was mapped to the spike region that the TCR reacts to and placed in a CD4 or CD8 class. Log10-transformed breadth and depth values were compared by one-way ANOVA with Sidak's multiple comparisons tests. The clones in this table, taken by TCRdb from immuneACCESS, are in-frame only. Not every clone is retained; where verified, under half of the shortfall comes from an unresolved V gene, and the cause of the rest is unknown. V and J calls and clone size are given by that table; D and trimming were obtained from the DNA. The sample records 180,000 or so clones, 80% to 95% of which are singletons. The ten largest clones represent 0.9% to 1.1% of the sample.

The data were taken from a study of T cell responses to AZD1222 COVID-19 vaccine (dated by TCRdb to the early 2020s). Background on the whole study: TCR sequencing was performed for roughly 240 trial participants, of whom about 200 were given two doses of AZD1222 and 26 were given two doses of MenACWY control vaccine. Trial participants were enrolled by age into 18-55, 56-69 and 70-plus year subgroups, with approximately 160, 26 and 62 TCR-sequenced participants respectively. Summary of the overall study and its limitations: The vaccine-associated CD4 TCRs covered the entire spike protein, and the dominant responses fell in regions 160-218 and 743-854. Conclusions about previously exposed vaccinees were limited because only five to seven AZD1222 recipients were SARS-CoV-2 seropositive at baseline. Reportedly, close to half of the unique spike-specific TCRs recognized epitopes lying outside the regions that are mutated in the B.1.351 and B.1.1.7 variants. Participants were mostly white British, with more females than males. The authors suggested clonal diversity may have been underestimated. Because no day 14 peak-response samples were available, the repertoires could be characterized only after the peak T cell response. In the small 56-69-year group, the increase in depth fell short of significance, most likely because of low power. A significant rise in spike-specific TCR breadth and depth was observed after two AZD1222 doses relative to day 0 and relative to MenACWY recipients.

The chain is encoded by TRBV20-1 joined to TRBJ2-1; 9 bases in the middle match TRBD2. Sequenced here: peripheral blood, sampled 28 days after the second AZD1222 dose. The receptor comes from an adult who received the AZD1222 COVID-19 vaccine. The sequenced DNA: TGCAGTCCTAGTCAGGGACTAGCCAATGAGCAGTTCTTC. It encodes CSPSQGLANEQFF.